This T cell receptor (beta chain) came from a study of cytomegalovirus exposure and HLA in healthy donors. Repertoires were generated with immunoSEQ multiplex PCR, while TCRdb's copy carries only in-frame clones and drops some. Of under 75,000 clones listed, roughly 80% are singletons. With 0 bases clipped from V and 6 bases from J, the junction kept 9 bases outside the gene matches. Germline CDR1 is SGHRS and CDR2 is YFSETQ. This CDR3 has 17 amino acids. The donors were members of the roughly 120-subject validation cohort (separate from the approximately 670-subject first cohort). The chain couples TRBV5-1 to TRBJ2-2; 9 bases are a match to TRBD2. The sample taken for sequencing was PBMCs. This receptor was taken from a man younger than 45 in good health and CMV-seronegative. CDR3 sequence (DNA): TGCGCCAGCAGCTTGGAAGGTAGCGGGAGTTGGGCCGGGGAGCTGTTTTTT. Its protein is CASSLEGSGSWAGELFF.